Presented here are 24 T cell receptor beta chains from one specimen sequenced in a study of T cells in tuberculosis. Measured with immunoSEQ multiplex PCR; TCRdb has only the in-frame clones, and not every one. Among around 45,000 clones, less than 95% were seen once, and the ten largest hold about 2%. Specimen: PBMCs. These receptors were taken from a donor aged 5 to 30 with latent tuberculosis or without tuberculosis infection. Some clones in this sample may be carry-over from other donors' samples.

CDR3 residues: CASSDRGFGYTEAFF. CDR3 coding DNA: TGTGCCAGCAGTGACAGGGGTTTCGGGTACACTGAAGCTTTCTTT. This chain connects TRBV6-6 to TRBJ1-1, with TRBD1 matching over 8 bases. Germline CDR1 reads MNHNY; CDR2 reads SVGAGI (reference sequence). CDR3 size: 15 residues. J lost 3 bases, V lost 5 bases, and 8 bases had no gene match.

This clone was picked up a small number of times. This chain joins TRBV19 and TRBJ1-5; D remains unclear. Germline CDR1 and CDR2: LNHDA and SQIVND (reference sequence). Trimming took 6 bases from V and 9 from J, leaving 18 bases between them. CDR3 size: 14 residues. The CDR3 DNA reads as TGTGCCAGTAGCTTTCTGGGAGGCGGAGGGCCCCAGCATTTT. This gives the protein CASSFLGGGGPQHF.

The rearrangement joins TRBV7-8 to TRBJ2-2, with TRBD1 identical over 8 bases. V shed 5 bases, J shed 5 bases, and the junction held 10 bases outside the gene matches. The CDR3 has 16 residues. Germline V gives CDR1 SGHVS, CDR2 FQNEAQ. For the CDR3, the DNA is TGTGCCAGCAGCACGCGACAGGGGCCGAGGACCGGGGAGCTGTTTTTT. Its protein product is CASSTRQGPRTGELFF.

For the CDR3, the DNA is TGTGCCAGCAGCCAGGGGACAGGGGGCCTGAACACTGAAGCTTTCTTT. It specifies CASSQGTGGLNTEAFF. The chain carries TRBV12-1 and TRBJ1-1; TRBD1, as called in the table, went unchecked against the DNA. TRBV12-1 is listed as a pseudogene. This CDR3 contains 16 residues.

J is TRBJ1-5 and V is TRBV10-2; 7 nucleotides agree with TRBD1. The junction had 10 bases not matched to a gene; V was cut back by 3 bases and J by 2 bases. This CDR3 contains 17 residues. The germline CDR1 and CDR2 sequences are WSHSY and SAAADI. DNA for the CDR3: TGCGCCAGCAGTGAACCCTCCGGGACAGACCGCAATCAGCCCCAGCATTTT. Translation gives CASSEPSGTDRNQPQHF.

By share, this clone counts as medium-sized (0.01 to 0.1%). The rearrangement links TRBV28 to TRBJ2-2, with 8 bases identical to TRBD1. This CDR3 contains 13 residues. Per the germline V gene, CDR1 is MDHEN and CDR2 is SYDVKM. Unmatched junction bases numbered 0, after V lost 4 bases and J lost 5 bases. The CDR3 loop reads CASSYRGTGELFF. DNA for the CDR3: TGTGCCAGCAGTTACAGGGGGACCGGGGAGCTGTTTTTT.

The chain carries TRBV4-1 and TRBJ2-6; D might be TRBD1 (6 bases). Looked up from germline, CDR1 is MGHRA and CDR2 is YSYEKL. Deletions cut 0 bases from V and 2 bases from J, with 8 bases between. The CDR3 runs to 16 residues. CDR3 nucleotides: TGCGCCAGCAGCCAAGATGAGGGGGCTGGGGCCAACGTCCTGACTTTC. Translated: CASSQDEGAGANVLTF.

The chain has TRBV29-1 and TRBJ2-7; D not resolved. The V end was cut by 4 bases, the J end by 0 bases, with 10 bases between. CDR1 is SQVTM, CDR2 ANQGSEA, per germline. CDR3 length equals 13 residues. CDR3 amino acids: CSVVGGSSYEQYF. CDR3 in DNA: TGCAGCGTTGTTGGCGGTTCCTCCTACGAGCAGTACTTC.

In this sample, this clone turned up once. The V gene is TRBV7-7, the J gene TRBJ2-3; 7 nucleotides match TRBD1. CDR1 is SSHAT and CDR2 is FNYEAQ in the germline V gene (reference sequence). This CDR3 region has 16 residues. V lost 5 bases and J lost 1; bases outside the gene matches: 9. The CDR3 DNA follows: TGTGCCAGCAGCCCCTGGACAGGTGGTGGCACAGATACGCAGTATTTT. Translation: CASSPWTGGGTDTQYF.

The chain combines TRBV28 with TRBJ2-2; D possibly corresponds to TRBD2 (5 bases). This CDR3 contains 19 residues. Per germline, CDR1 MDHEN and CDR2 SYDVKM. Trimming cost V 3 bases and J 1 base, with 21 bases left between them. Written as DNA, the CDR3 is TGTGCCAGCAGTTTCTGGGCGGGCATAGTACCGAAGAACACCGGGGAGCTGTTTTTT. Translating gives CASSFWAGIVPKNTGELFF.

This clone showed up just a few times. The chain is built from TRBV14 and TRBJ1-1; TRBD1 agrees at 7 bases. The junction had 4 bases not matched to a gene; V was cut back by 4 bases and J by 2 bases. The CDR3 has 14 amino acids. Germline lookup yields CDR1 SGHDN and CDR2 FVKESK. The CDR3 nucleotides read TGTGCCAGCAGCCTCGGGACAGCTAACACTGAAGCTTTCTTT. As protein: CASSLGTANTEAFF.

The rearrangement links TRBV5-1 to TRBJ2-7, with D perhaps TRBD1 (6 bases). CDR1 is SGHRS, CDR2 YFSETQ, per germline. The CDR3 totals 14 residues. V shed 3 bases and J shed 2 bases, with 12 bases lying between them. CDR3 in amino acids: CASSSGQFTYEQYF. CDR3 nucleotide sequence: TGCGCCAGCAGCTCCGGACAGTTTACCTACGAGCAGTACTTC.

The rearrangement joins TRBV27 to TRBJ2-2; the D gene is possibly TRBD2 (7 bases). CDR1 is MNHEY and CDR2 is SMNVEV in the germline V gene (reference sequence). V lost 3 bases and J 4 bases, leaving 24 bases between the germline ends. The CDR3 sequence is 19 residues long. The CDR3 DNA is TGTGCCAGCAGTTTGGCCTACGGAGGGGGGGACGGCTCCACCGGGGAGCTGTTTTTT. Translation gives CASSLAYGGGDGSTGELFF.

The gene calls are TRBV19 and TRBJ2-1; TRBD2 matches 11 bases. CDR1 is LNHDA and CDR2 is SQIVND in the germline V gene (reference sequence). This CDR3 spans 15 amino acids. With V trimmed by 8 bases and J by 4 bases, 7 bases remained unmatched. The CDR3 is CASAPTSGSYNEQFF. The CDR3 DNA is TGTGCCAGTGCCCCAACTAGCGGGAGTTACAATGAGCAGTTCTTC.

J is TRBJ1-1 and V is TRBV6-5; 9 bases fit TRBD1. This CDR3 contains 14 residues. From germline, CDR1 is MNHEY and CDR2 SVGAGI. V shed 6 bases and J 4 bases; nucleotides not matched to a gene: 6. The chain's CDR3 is CASSRGQGTTEAFF. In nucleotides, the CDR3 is TGTGCCAGCAGCAGAGGACAGGGGACCACTGAAGCTTTCTTT.

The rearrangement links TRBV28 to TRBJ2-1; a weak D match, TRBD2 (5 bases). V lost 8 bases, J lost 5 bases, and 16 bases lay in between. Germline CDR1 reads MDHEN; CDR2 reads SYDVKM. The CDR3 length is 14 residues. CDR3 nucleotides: TGTGCCAGCTCGAATCCGGGATTAAACAATGAGCAGTTCTTC. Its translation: CASSNPGLNNEQFF. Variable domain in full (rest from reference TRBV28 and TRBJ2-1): DVKVTQSSRYLVKRTGEKVFLECVQDMDHENMFWYRQDPGLGLRLIYFSYDVKMKEKGDIPEGYSVSREKKERFSLILESASTNQTSMYLCASSNPGLNNEQFFGPGTRLTVL.

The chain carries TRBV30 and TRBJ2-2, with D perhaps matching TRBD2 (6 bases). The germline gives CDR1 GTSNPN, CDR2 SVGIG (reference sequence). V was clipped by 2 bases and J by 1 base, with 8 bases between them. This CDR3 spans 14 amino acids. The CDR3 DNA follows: TGTGCCTGGAGTCTGGGGGGGAACACCGGGGAGCTGTTTTTT. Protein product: CAWSLGGNTGELFF. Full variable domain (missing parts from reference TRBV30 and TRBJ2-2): SQTIHQWPATLVQPVGSPLSLECTVEGTSNPNLYWYRQAAGRGLQLLFYSVGIGQISSEVPQNLSASRPQDRQFILSSKKLLLSDSGFYLCAWSLGGNTGELFFGEGSRLTVL.

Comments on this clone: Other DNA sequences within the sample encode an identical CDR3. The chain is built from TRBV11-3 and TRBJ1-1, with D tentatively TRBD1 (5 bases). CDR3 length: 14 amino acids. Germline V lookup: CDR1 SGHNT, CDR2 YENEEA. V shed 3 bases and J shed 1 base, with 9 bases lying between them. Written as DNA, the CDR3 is TGTGCCAGCAGCTTGGGGGGGACGAACACTGAAGCTTTCTTT. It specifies CASSLGGTNTEAFF.

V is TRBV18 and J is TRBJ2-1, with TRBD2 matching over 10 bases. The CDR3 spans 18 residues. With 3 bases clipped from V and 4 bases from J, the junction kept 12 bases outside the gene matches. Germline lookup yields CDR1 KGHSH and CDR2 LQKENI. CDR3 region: CASSPSRELAGLYNEQFF. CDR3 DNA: TGTGCCAGCTCACCTTCGAGAGAACTAGCGGGACTATACAATGAGCAGTTCTTC. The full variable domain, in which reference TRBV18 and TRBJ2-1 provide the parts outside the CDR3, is NAGVMQNPRHLVRRRGQEARLRCSPMKGHSHVYWYRQLPEEGLKFMVYLQKENIIDESGMPKERFSAEFPKEGPSILRIQQVVRGDSAAYFCASSPSRELAGLYNEQFFGPGTRLTVL.

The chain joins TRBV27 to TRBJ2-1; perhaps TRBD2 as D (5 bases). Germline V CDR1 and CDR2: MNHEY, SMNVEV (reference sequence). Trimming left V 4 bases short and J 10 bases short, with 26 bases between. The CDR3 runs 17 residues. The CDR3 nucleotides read TGTGCCAGCAGTTCAAACTTCGGAGGAAGTACACCCCCAGAGCAGTTCTTC. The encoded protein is CASSSNFGGSTPPEQFF.

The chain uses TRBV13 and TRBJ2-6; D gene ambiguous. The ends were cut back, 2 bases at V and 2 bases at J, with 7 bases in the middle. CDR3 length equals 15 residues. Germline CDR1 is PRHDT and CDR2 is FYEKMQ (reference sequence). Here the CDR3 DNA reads TGTGCCAGCAGCTTACGAGTTGCTGGGGCCAACGTCCTGACTTTC. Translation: CASSLRVAGANVLTF.

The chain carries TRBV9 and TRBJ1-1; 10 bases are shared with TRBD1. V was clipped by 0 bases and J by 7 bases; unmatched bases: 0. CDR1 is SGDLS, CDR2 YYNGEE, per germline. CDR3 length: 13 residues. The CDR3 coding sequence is TGTGCCAGCAGCGTAGGGACAGGGGGTGAAGCTTTCTTT. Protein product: CASSVGTGGEAFF. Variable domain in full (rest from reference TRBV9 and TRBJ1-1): DSGVTQTPKHLITATGQRVTLRCSPRSGDLSVYWYQQSLDQGLQFLIQYYNGEERAKGNILERFSAQQFPDLHSELNLSSLELGDSALYFCASSVGTGGEAFFGQGTRLTVV.

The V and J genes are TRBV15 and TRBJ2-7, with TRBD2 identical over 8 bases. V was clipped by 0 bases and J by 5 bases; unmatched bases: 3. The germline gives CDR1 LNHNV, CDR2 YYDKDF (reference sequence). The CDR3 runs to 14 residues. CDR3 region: CATSREGGRNEQYF. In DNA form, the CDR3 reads TGTGCCACCAGCAGAGAGGGCGGGAGGAACGAGCAGTACTTC.

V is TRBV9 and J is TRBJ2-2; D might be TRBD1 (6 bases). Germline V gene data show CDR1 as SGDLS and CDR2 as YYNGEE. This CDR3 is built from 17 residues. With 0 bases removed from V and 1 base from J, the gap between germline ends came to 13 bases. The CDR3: CASSVARGTKNTGELFF. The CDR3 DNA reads TGTGCCAGCAGCGTAGCTCGTGGGACAAAGAACACCGGGGAGCTGTTTTTT.